These 6 T cell receptor beta chains were all obtained from the same sample, sequenced in a study of PD-L1 blockade in urothelial cancer. Libraries were prepared by immunoSEQ multiplex PCR; TCRdb keeps only in-frame clonotypes and omits some of them. The sample contains approximately 70,000 clones, about 88% of which appear only once. The sequencing used PBMCs, collected around atezolizumab (anti-PD-L1) treatment. Source of these receptors: a man aged 60-69 years with urothelial cancer.

A single count supports this clone. This chain links TRBV7-2 with TRBJ2-1; TRBD2 matches 13 bases. The germline V gene encodes CDR1 SGHTA and CDR2 FQGNSA. After removal of 1 base from V and 10 bases from J, the junction contained 1 base not matched to a gene. There are 14 residues in the CDR3. The CDR3 DNA reads as TGTGCCAGCAGCTTAGGGACTAGCGGGAGCGAGCAGTTCTTC. Encoded protein: CASSLGTSGSEQFF.

The V gene is TRBV29-1, the J gene TRBJ1-3; D gene ambiguous. The germline gives CDR1 SQVTM, CDR2 ANQGSEA. The CDR3 covers 12 residues. V dropped 5 bases and J dropped 4 bases, with 9 bases sitting between them. CDR3: CSVLASGNTIYF. CDR3 DNA sequence: TGCAGCGTTCTAGCTTCCGGAAACACCATATATTTT. Drawing the rest from reference TRBV29-1 and TRBJ1-3, the complete variable domain is SAVISQKPSRDICQRGTSLTIQCQVDSQVTMMFWYRQQPGQSLTLIATANQGSEATYESGFVIDKFPISRPNLTFSTLTVSNMSPEDSSIYLCSVLASGNTIYFGEGSWLTVV.

CDR3 DNA sequence: TGTGCCAGCAGCCTCCGGGACAGGGGTGGCTACACCTTC. Translated, it gives CASSLRDRGGYTF. V is TRBV6-5 and J is TRBJ1-2, with 10 nucleotides matching TRBD1. The CDR3 sequence is 13 residues long. Germline CDR1 and CDR2: MNHEY and SVGAGI. V dropped 6 bases and J dropped 7; count of bases not matched to a gene: 5.

This clone was recorded only once. The chain combines TRBV5-1 with TRBJ2-5; TRBD1 aligns across 9 bases. V was pared by 2 bases and J by 6 bases, with 5 bases of the junction left unmatched. This CDR3 spans 14 amino acids. The germline CDR1 and CDR2 sequences are SGHRS and YFSETQ. The CDR3 loop is CASSFGTGRKTQYF. CDR3 bases: TGCGCCAGCAGCTTCGGGACAGGGCGAAAGACCCAGTACTTC.

This chain links TRBV5-1 with TRBJ2-3, with a tentative D call TRBD2 (5 bases). V lost 4 bases, J lost 0 bases, and 12 bases lay in between. The germline gives CDR1 SGHRS, CDR2 YFSETQ. This CDR3 region has 15 residues. The CDR3 protein is CASSLGRGSTDTQYF. The CDR3, as DNA: TGCGCCAGCAGCCTCGGCCGGGGAAGCACAGATACGCAGTATTTT.

This clone was seen only a few times. The V gene is TRBV6-1, the J gene TRBJ2-2; D is possibly TRBD2 (6 bases). The V end was cut by 3 bases, the J end by 2 bases, with 13 bases between. The CDR3 extends over 16 amino acids. The germline V gene encodes CDR1 MNHNS and CDR2 SASEGT. The CDR3: CASSEGRGINTGELFF. CDR3 sequence (DNA): TGTGCCAGCAGTGAGGGCCGGGGGATCAACACCGGGGAGCTGTTTTTT.